This section outlines one TCR beta chain sequence together with its context. Antigen: not known. The data derive from a study of cytomegalovirus exposure and HLA in healthy donors. Points from the study as a whole: Researchers counted over 150 TCR beta chains as cytomegalovirus-associated.

The CDR3 extends over 14 amino acids. CDR1 is SEHNR, CDR2 FQNEAQ, per germline (reference sequence). Germline trimming cut 5 bases from V and 4 bases from J; bases unmatched to any gene: 6. The PCR had 60 Vbeta and 13 Jbeta primers. Clones were sequenced by immunoSEQ multiplex PCR, and TCRdb holds only the in-frame ones, with some missing. The data hold over 65,000 clones, with roughly 75% observed a single time. The sequence was obtained from a man in his sixties in good health and CMV-seropositive. Material for sequencing was PBMCs. This sequence joins TRBV7-9 and TRBJ1-1, with 8 bases identical to TRBD1. The CDR3, as DNA: TGTGCCAGCAGCGGTACAGGGGGTGTCACTGAAGCTTTCTTT. Translating gives CASSGTGGVTEAFF.